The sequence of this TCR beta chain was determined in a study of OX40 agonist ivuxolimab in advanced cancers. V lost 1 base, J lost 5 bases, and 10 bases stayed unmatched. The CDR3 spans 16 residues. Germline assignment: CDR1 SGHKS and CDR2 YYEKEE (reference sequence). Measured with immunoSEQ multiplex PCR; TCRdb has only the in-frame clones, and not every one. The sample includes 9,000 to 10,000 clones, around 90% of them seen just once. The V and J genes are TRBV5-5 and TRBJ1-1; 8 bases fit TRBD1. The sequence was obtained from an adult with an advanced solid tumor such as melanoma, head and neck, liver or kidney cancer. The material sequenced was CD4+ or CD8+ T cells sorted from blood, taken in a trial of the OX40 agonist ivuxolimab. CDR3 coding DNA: TGTGCCAGCAGCTTGACCCCAGGGGGCTTGGGGACTGAAGCTTTCTTT. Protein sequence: CASSLTPGGLGTEAFF.